What follows are 4 T cell receptor beta chains derived from one specimen sequenced in a study of control samples from healthy donors and cancer patients. Repertoires were generated with immunoSEQ multiplex PCR, while TCRdb's copy carries only in-frame clones and drops some. Of tens of thousands of clones listed, roughly 83% are singletons. Sequencing was performed on blood. The receptor set was obtained from a man aged 60-69 years in good health.

J is TRBJ1-5 and V is TRBV28, with TRBD1 matching 9 bases. The CDR3 runs to 18 residues. The germline gives CDR1 MDHEN, CDR2 SYDVKM. J lost 0 bases, V lost 1 base, and 7 bases had no gene match. In DNA form, the CDR3 reads TGTGCCAGCAGTTTATTGGGACAGGGAACCATTAGCAATCAGCCCCAGCATTTT. Translation gives CASSLLGQGTISNQPQHF.

The chain links TRBV5-6 to TRBJ2-2, with 9 bases fitting TRBD1. CDR1 and CDR2 (germline): SGHDT, YYEEEE. CDR3 size: 16 residues. J gave up 4 bases and V 5 bases, and 9 bases lay outside the gene matches. The CDR3: CASRRWTGVGTGELFF. The CDR3 DNA is TGTGCCAGCAGACGATGGACAGGGGTGGGCACCGGGGAGCTGTTTTTT.

The chain joins TRBV6-4 to TRBJ2-2; possibly TRBD2 for D (5 bases). Germline V gene lookup returns CDR1 MRHNA and CDR2 SNTAGT. V shed 7 bases and J shed 4 bases, with 16 bases lying between them. This CDR3 is 15 amino acids long. CDR3 DNA: TGTGCCAGCAAACCGGACCAAGGGAGCACCGGGGAGCTGTTTTTT. Translating it yields CASKPDQGSTGELFF.

V usage is TRBV9 and J usage is TRBJ1-5; 10 bases map to TRBD1. Unmatched junction bases numbered 7, after V lost 4 bases and J lost 6 bases. The CDR3 covers 15 residues. The germline V gene has CDR1 SGDLS and CDR2 YYNGEE. The CDR3 DNA follows: TGTGCCAGCAGCCCCGGGACAGGGGATGTTCAGCCCCAGCATTTT. Protein sequence: CASSPGTGDVQPQHF.